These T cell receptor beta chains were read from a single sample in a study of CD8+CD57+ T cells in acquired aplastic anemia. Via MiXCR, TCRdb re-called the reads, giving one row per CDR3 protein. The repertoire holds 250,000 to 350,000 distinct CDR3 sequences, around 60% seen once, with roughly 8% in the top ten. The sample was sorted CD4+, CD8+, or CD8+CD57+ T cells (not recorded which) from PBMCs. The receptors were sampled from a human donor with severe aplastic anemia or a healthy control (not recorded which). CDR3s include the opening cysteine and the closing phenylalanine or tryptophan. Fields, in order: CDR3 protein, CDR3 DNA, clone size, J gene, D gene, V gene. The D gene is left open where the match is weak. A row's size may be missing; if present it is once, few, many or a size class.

CASSLWTSGSYEQYF	TGTGCCAGCAGCTTATGGACTAGCGGTTCCTACGAGCAGTACTTC	.	TRBJ2-7	TRBD2	TRBV5-1
CASSLRGEFYGYTF	TGCGCCAGCAGCTTGAGGGGGGAGTTCTATGGCTACACCTTC	many	TRBJ1-2	.	TRBV5-1
CASSIRQGWDEKLFF	TGTGCCAGCAGCATCCGACAGGGGTGGGATGAAAAACTGTTTTTT	many	TRBJ1-4	TRBD1	TRBV5-5
CASSVTGPHNSPLHF	TGTGCCAGCAGTGTTACAGGACCTCATAATTCACCCCTCCACTTT	.	TRBJ1-6	.	TRBV2
CSARDQGIDQYF	TGCAGTGCTAGAGATCAAGGGATCGACCAGTACTTC	.	TRBJ2-7	.	TRBV20-1
CASSIRGSWYTF	TGTGCCAGCAGTATCAGGGGCTCGTGGTACACCTTC	.	TRBJ1-2	.	TRBV7-8
CASSLTVKGGETQYF	TGTGCCAGCAGCCTGACAGTGAAGGGCGGGGAGACCCAGTACTTC	.	TRBJ2-5	.	TRBV6-5
CASSYTGSIRDEKLFF	TGTGCCAGCAGTTACACAGGCTCAATTCGAGATGAAAAACTGTTTTTT	many	TRBJ1-4	.	TRBV6-5
CASSFAHSGGGGGANVLTF	TGTGCCAGCAGTTTTGCCCATAGCGGGGGGGGAGGCGGGGCCAACGTCCTGACTTTC	few	TRBJ2-6	TRBD2	TRBV6-5
CASSLVGVTQYF	TGTGCCAGCAGCTTGGTGGGGGTGACCCAGTACTTC	.	TRBJ2-5	.	TRBV5-6
CAISVAGGGAEGDTQYF	TGTGCCATCAGTGTGGCAGGCGGCGGAGCAGAGGGAGATACGCAGTATTTT	.	TRBJ2-3	.	TRBV10-3
CASSLGQGTNTEAFF	TGTGCCAGCAGCTTAGGACAGGGAACGAACACTGAAGCTTTCTTT	.	TRBJ1-1	TRBD1	TRBV7-9
CASSVGQDNSPLHF	TGTGCCAGCAGCGTGGGACAGGATAATTCACCCCTCCACTTT	.	TRBJ1-6	TRBD1	TRBV6-5
CASVIRGYTDTQYF	TGTGCCAGCGTGATCCGGGGTTACACAGATACGCAGTATTTT	.	TRBJ2-3	.	TRBV2
CASSLVGTGLLNTEAFF	TGTGCCAGCAGCTTGGTGGGGACTGGATTGTTGAACACTGAAGCTTTCTTT	.	TRBJ1-1	.	TRBV5-6
CASSLSLNTEAFF	TGTGCCAGCAGCTTATCACTGAACACTGAAGCTTTCTTT	many	TRBJ1-1	.	TRBV5-6
CATSREAGGRDTQYF	TGTGCCACCAGCAGAGAGGCGGGAGGGAGAGATACGCAGTATTTT	.	TRBJ2-3	TRBD2	TRBV15
CASSFAPQSQGDSNQPQHF	TGTGCCAGCAGCTTCGCTCCCCAGAGTCAGGGAGATAGCAATCAGCCCCAGCATTTT	many	TRBJ1-5	.	TRBV7-3
CASSLNGASGGGETQYF	TGTGCCAGCAGCTTAAATGGGGCTAGCGGGGGTGGAGAGACCCAGTACTTC	.	TRBJ2-5	TRBD2	TRBV7-2
CSVEASSVGLDQETQYF	TGCAGCGTTGAGGCCAGCAGTGTGGGACTAGATCAAGAGACCCAGTACTTC	.	TRBJ2-5	TRBD2	TRBV29-1
CASSDLDPANRDRGYEQYF	TGTGCCAGCAGTGACTTGGACCCCGCGAACAGGGATCGAGGCTACGAGCAGTACTTC	.	TRBJ2-7	.	TRBV25-1
CASSLGGRANSWYF	TGTGCCAGCAGCTTAGGAGGGAGGGCCAATAGTTGGTACTTC	few	TRBJ2-7	TRBD2	TRBV7-9
CASSLTARGYRGNEQFYGYTF	TGTGCCAGCAGCTTAACGGCGCGGGGATATAGGGGCAATGAGCAGTTCTATGGCTACACCTTC	.	TRBJ1-2	.	TRBV7-3
CASSQEDSQVDTEAFF	TGTGCCAGCAGCCAAGAGGACTCCCAGGTGGACACTGAAGCTTTCTTT	many	TRBJ1-1	.	TRBV4-2
CASSPGLAGFGTDTQYF	TGTGCCAGCAGCCCCGGACTAGCGGGTTTTGGAACAGATACGCAGTATTTT	.	TRBJ2-3	TRBD2	TRBV7-8
CASSIATSTGREQYF	TGTGCCAGTAGTATAGCCACGTCGACCGGCCGGGAGCAGTACTTC	many	TRBJ2-7	.	TRBV19
CSARRGSYEQYF	TGCAGTGCTAGACGGGGGTCCTACGAGCAGTACTTC	.	TRBJ2-7	.	TRBV20-1